Listed here are 2 T cell receptor beta chains from one sample, sequenced in a study of CD8+ T cells in alopecia areata. Investigators isolated RNA and reverse transcribed it into cDNA to act as the sequencing template. The protocol was immunoSEQ multiplex PCR, while the TCRdb copy is restricted to in-frame clones and leaves out a portion. The table records more than 95,000 clones, roughly two fifths of them present only once. The sample was CD4+ T cells sorted from blood. The receptors derive from a human donor with alopecia areata.

This clone has more than one count but fewer than ten. The V and J genes are TRBV7-2 and TRBJ1-6; possibly TRBD1 for D (5 bases). The V gene's germline CDR1 is SGHTA and CDR2 FQGNSA. Trimming took off 4 bases at V and 0 bases at J, with 16 bases between the two ends. This CDR3 spans 18 amino acids. This CDR3 is CASSYGTAFSSYNSPLHF. CDR3 in DNA: TGTGCCAGCAGCTACGGGACTGCTTTTAGCTCCTATAATTCACCCCTCCACTTT.

The genes are TRBV6-5 and TRBJ1-1; D is unresolved. V was shortened by 6 bases and J by 7 bases, with 9 bases between the two germline ends. This CDR3 region has 11 residues. Germline V gene data show CDR1 as MNHEY and CDR2 as SVGAGI. This chain's CDR3 is CASRFDLEAFF. As DNA, the CDR3 is TGTGCCAGCAGGTTCGACCTTGAAGCTTTCTTT.